These T cell receptor beta chains were read from a single sample in a study of beta chain features in type 1 diabetes. Produced via immunoSEQ multiplex PCR; TCRdb's table is partial and in-frame only. Found here are about 200,000 clones, 11% of them singletons; the top ten hold roughly 1.3%. Sequencing was carried out using central memory CD4+ T cells from blood. These receptors all stem from a man younger than 30 in good health. The conserved cysteine and the conserved F or W are not part of the CDR3 here. D genes are given only for firm matches.

V	D	CDR3
TRBV7-2	-	ASSPPWAYQETQY
TRBV7-2	-	ASSLAGRQRSTDTQY
TRBV30	-	ACTSVTETQY
TRBV7-2	-	ASSLRHSTDTQY
TRBV7-2	-	ASSFTEAF
TRBV28	-	ASSFNRDEAF
TRBV29-1	-	SVESQSRNTGELF
TRBV30	-	AWSDRLNQPQH
TRBV7-2	-	ASSLAAGDYGYT
TRBV30	TRBD1	AWIRTGGIVVNEKLF
TRBV7-9	TRBD1	ASSPGTANTGELF
TRBV6-6	-	ASSYSKGIEAF
TRBV6-1	-	ASSEGDVQRTQY
TRBV5-1	-	ASSLGQSTYEQY
TRBV30	-	AWSEYTGFSYNEQF
TRBV7-2	TRBD2	ASSSGTSGRVYNEQF
TRBV18	TRBD1	ASSQQGAAYEQY
TRBV7-9	-	ASSLSLGELF